Below are 2 T cell receptor beta chains sequenced from a single sample in a study of T cells in localized non-small cell lung cancer. Repertoires were generated with immunoSEQ multiplex PCR, while TCRdb's copy carries only in-frame clones and drops some. The sample lists approximately 41,000 clones, around nine tenths occurring once. Material: peripheral blood, obtained before any cancer treatment. All receptors come from a female donor of 60 years or more with stage I squamous cell lung carcinoma.

This clone was recorded once. In nucleotides, the CDR3 is TGTGCCAGCAGCTTGGTGCGGGCACCCTACGAGCAGTACTTC. This translates into CASSLVRAPYEQYF. V usage is TRBV5-6 and J usage is TRBJ2-7, with D possibly TRBD2 on 5 matching bases. The CDR3 sequence is 14 residues long. Germline lookup yields CDR1 SGHDT and CDR2 YYEEEE. V dropped 0 bases and J dropped 2 bases, with 9 bases sitting between them.

This rearrangement joins TRBV4-2 to TRBJ2-7, with D uncertain. The CDR3 loop spans 14 amino acids. Between the trimmed V and J ends, which lost 0 bases and 7 bases, there was a span of 13 bases. Germline CDR1 reads LGHNA; CDR2 reads YNFKEQ. The CDR3 coding sequence is TGTGCCAGCAGCCAAGATCCCACTATGGGGGAGCAGTACTTC. Translating it yields CASSQDPTMGEQYF.